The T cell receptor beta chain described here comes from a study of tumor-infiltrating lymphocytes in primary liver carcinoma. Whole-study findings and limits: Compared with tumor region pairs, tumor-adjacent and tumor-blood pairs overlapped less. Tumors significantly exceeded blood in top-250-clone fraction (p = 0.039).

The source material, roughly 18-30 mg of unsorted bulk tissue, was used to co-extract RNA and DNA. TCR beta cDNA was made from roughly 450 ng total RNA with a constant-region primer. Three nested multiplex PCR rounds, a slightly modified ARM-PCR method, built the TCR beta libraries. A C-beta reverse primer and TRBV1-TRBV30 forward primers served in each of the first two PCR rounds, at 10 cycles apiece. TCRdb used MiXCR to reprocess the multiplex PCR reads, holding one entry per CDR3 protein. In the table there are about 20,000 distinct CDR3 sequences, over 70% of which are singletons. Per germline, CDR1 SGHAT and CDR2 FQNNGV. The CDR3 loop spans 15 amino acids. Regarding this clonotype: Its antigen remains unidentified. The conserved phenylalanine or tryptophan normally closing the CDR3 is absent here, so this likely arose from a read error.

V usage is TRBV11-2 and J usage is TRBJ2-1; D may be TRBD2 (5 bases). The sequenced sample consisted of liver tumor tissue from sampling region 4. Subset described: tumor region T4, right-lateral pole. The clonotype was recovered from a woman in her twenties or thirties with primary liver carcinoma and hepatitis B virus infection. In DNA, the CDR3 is TGTGCCAACAGCTATATAGGAGAGGGCGAAAATGAGCAGTTCCTC. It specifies CANSYIGEGENEQFL.